The entry below describes one T cell receptor (beta chain). Its cognate antigen is unknown. Every participating donor contributed about 10 milliliters of peripheral blood through a draw. This sample was included in a study of blood T cells in healthy people across ages. Regarding the study as a whole: Researchers deemed the diversity estimates from one million T cells underestimates. Both naive CD4+ cell counts and diversity were greater in long-lived donors than in aged donors.

A second about 6 to 12 cycle PCR used barcoded and J-beta primers. TCRdb passed the 5' RACE reads through MiXCR, listing each CDR3 protein once. Among 700,000 or so distinct CDR3 sequences listed, 40% to 45% were seen once. The CDR3 is 15 residues long. With V trimmed by 0 bases and J by 3 bases, 7 bases remained unmatched. Per the germline V gene, CDR1 is DFQATT and CDR2 is SNEGSKA (reference sequence). Sequenced material: blood. The TCR was taken from a man older than 75 in good health. The chain employs TRBV20-1 and TRBJ2-5, with 7 nucleotides matching TRBD2. The CDR3 reads CSARDTRGRKETQYF. The CDR3 DNA is TGCAGTGCTAGAGATACTCGCGGGAGAAAAGAGACCCAGTACTTC.